Each of the 10 T cell receptor beta chains below was sequenced from the same sample in a study of blood T cell repertoires in COVID-19 (dated by TCRdb to about 2020). Library generation was performed with the immunoSEQ multiplex PCR assay. The table comes from immuneACCESS by way of TCRdb, which keeps in-frame sequences with V and J called. Part of the clones is missing from these tables; in studies checked, under half for an unresolved V gene and the rest for unknown reasons. This sample gives about 350,000 clones in total; more than 70% of them show up just once. 3.5% to 4% of the sample belongs to the ten largest clones. Sequencing was performed on peripheral blood. These receptor sequences come from a woman aged 55 to 70 with COVID-19, enrolled during active disease.

The chain employs TRBV19 and TRBJ1-2, with D unresolved. Trimming took 5 bases from V and 4 from J, leaving 14 bases between them. From germline, CDR1 is LNHDA and CDR2 SQIVND (reference sequence). This CDR3 has 14 amino acids. The CDR3 DNA reads as TGTGCCAGTAGTTTGAGCGGTTTGGCCTATGGCTACACCTTC. It translates to CASSLSGLAYGYTF.

The chain uses TRBV10-3 and TRBJ1-4; D unclear. The germline V gene has CDR1 ENHRY and CDR2 SYGVKD. The CDR3 extends over 13 amino acids. Deletions cut 11 bases from V and 6 bases from J, with 16 bases between. CDR3 bases: TGTGCCGCCCGACGTTCTGAGGATGAAAAACTGTTTTTT. It specifies CAARRSEDEKLFF.

The rearrangement uses TRBV6-6 and TRBJ2-3; TRBD2 agrees at 11 bases. The CDR3 sequence is 14 residues long. The junction had 3 bases not matched to a gene; V was cut back by 10 bases and J by 0 bases. Germline assignment: CDR1 MNHNY and CDR2 SVGAGI (reference sequence). The CDR3: CATVAGGSTDTQYF. CDR3 DNA sequence: TGTGCCACTGTAGCGGGGGGGAGCACAGATACGCAGTATTTT.

The chain employs TRBV3-1 (or the pseudogene TRBV3-2) and TRBJ2-3, with unresolved D. Germline lookup yields CDR1 LGHDT and CDR2 YNNKEL (reference sequence). V shed 2 bases and J shed 1 base, with 10 bases lying between them. The CDR3 runs 15 residues. CDR3 amino acids: CASSQPPGGTDTQYF. The CDR3 DNA reads as TGTGCCAGCAGCCAACCTCCCGGAGGCACAGATACGCAGTATTTT.

The gene calls are TRBV28 and TRBJ2-4; the match to TRBD2 covers 9 bases. There are 16 residues in the CDR3. Germline trimming cut 3 bases from V and 1 base from J; bases unmatched to any gene: 4. Germline-derived CDR1 and CDR2 are MDHEN and SYDVKM. CDR3 protein: CASSFGLAGAKNIQYF. The CDR3 region has the DNA TGTGCCAGCAGTTTCGGGCTAGCGGGGGCCAAAAACATTCAGTACTTC.

The rearrangement links TRBV28 to TRBJ1-1; maybe TRBD1 (5 bases). The V end lost 8 bases, the J end lost 9 bases, and 13 bases lay between the germline ends. CDR1 MDHEN and CDR2 SYDVKM come from the germline V gene. The CDR3 consists of 11 residues. DNA for the CDR3: TGTGCCAGCTATATTCAGGGCCAAGCTTTCTTT. It yields the protein CASYIQGQAFF.

The chain couples TRBV9 to TRBJ1-2; 7 bases agree with TRBD1. J was trimmed by 2 bases and V by 4 bases; bases with no gene match: 5. This CDR3 is 14 amino acids long. Germline CDR1 and CDR2: SGDLS and YYNGEE. The CDR3 region has the DNA TGTGCCAGCAGCCCCCAGACAGGGAACTATGGCTACACCTTC. This codes for CASSPQTGNYGYTF.

The chain couples TRBV4-2 to TRBJ2-3, with a possible D match to TRBD2 (6 bases). Germline CDR1 reads LGHNA; CDR2 reads YNFKEQ. The CDR3 is made up of 13 amino acids. The ends were cut back, 1 base at V and 10 bases at J, with 12 bases in the middle. For the CDR3, the DNA is TGTGCCAGCAGCCAAGCAGGAGGGGCCTCGCAGTATTTT. Translated: CASSQAGGASQYF.

The V and J genes are TRBV27 and TRBJ1-1; TRBD1 aligns across 7 bases. There are 15 residues in the CDR3. In germline, CDR1 is MNHEY, CDR2 SMNVEV (reference sequence). The V gene end was trimmed by 5 bases and the J gene end by 4 bases; junction bases not matched to a gene: 10. Here the CDR3 DNA reads TGTGCCAGCAGTCTACACCAGGGGGAGAGCACTGAAGCTTTCTTT. Encoded protein: CASSLHQGESTEAFF.

The V and J genes are TRBV7-3 and TRBJ2-1; the match to TRBD2 covers 11 bases. The CDR3 has 16 amino acids. The V gene end was trimmed by 5 bases and the J gene end by 2 bases; junction bases not matched to a gene: 5. The germline V gene encodes CDR1 SGHTA and CDR2 FQGTGA. CDR3 bases: TGTGCCAGCAGCCGTATAGCGGGGGGGACCTACAATGAGCAGTTCTTC. The encoded protein is CASSRIAGGTYNEQFF.